The 8 T cell receptor beta chains presented below share a single source sample, sequenced in a study of CD8 T cells in ankylosing spondylitis. TCRdb independently ran MiXCR on the 5' RACE reads; one entry per CDR3 protein. The repertoire holds approximately 200,000 distinct CDR3 sequences, with roughly 13% as singletons. Sequenced material: blood, either unsorted or a sorted T cell fraction (not recorded which). The origin of the receptors is a female donor with ankylosing spondylitis or in good health (not recorded which).

The chain joins TRBV4-2 to TRBJ2-7; D might be TRBD2 (6 bases). The CDR3 loop spans 15 amino acids. Germline assignment: CDR1 LGHNA and CDR2 YNFKEQ. Deletions cut 2 bases from V and 2 bases from J, with 13 bases between. CDR3 region: CASSQPTGVTYEQYF. The CDR3 DNA reads as TGTGCCAGCAGCCAACCGACGGGAGTTACCTACGAGCAGTACTTC.

In this sample, this clonotype turned up many times. The chain joins TRBV7-9 to TRBJ1-4; D remains unclear. Germline V gives CDR1 SEHNR, CDR2 FQNEAQ (reference sequence). The CDR3 has 14 residues. The V gene lost 5 bases and the J gene lost 0 bases, with 7 bases spanning the gap. The CDR3 is CASSPESTNEKLFF. The CDR3 region has the DNA TGTGCCAGCAGCCCAGAATCAACTAATGAAAAACTGTTTTTT. The whole variable domain, filled in from reference TRBV7-9 and TRBJ1-4, reads DTGVSQNPRHKITKRGQNVTFRCDPISEHNRLYWYRQTLGQGPEFLTYFQNEAQLEKSRLLSDRFSAERPKGSFSTLEIQRTEQGDSAMYLCASSPESTNEKLFFGSGTQLSVL.

This clonotype appeared many times. This sequence joins TRBV5-1 and TRBJ2-7, with a weak D call TRBD2 (7 bases). This CDR3 has 15 amino acids. Trimming removed 4 bases from V and 0 bases from J, with 14 bases in between. CDR1 SGHRS and CDR2 YFSETQ come from the germline V gene. CDR3 in DNA: TGCGCCAGCAGCGAGGGGGGGGGTTTCTCCTACGAGCAGTACTTC. It translates to CASSEGGGFSYEQYF.

This clonotype was recorded only once. A much larger clonotype is one base distant, so this may be a read error. V and J are TRBV20-1 and TRBJ2-1; D not resolved. The CDR3 totals 12 residues. With 0 bases removed from V and 6 bases from J, the gap between germline ends came to 6 bases. Germline V gives CDR1 DFQATT, CDR2 SNEGSKA (reference sequence). The CDR3 nucleotides read TGCAGTGCTAGAGAGACCCTCAATGAGCAGTTCTTC. This sequence encodes CSARETLNEQFF.

DNA for the CDR3: TGTGCCAGCAGCTTAGTGAAACCGGGCCATTACGAGCAGTACTTC. Amino acid sequence: CASSLVKPGHYEQYF. V gene TRBV7-2 combines with J gene TRBJ2-7; D call uncertain. V was cut by 1 base and J by 4 bases, with 14 bases left in between. The CDR3 has 15 residues. Germline CDR1 is SGHTA and CDR2 is FQGNSA.

This clonotype was picked up a small number of times. The J gene is TRBJ2-1, the V gene TRBV19; D perhaps matches TRBD1 (6 bases). The CDR3 totals 12 residues. The ends were cut back, 8 bases at V and 8 bases at J, with 13 bases in the middle. Per the germline V gene, CDR1 is LNHDA and CDR2 is SQIVND (reference sequence). CDR3: CASSGVVDEQFF. The CDR3 DNA sequence: TGTGCCAGTTCAGGGGTTGTCGATGAGCAGTTCTTC.

This clonotype was seen many times. The chain employs TRBV5-1 and TRBJ2-3; D remains ambiguous. V was cut by 4 bases and J by 2 bases, with 8 bases left in between. The CDR3 totals 13 residues. Germline CDR1 and CDR2: SGHRS and YFSETQ. The CDR3 DNA is TGCGCCAGCAGCCTAACCTTCACAGATACGCAGTATTTT. Protein sequence: CASSLTFTDTQYF.

This clonotype was observed at least ten times. The chain is built from TRBV29-1 and TRBJ1-5; perhaps TRBD1 as D (5 bases). V dropped 0 bases and J dropped 6 bases, with 6 bases sitting between them. The CDR3 totals 12 residues. Germline V gene data show CDR1 as SQVTM and CDR2 as ANQGSEA. DNA of the CDR3: TGCAGCGTTGAAGAGGGGGGTCAGCCCCAGCATTTT. Protein product: CSVEEGGQPQHF. Filled out from reference TRBV29-1 and TRBJ1-5, the complete variable domain reads SAVISQKPSRDICQRGTSLTIQCQVDSQVTMMFWYRQQPGQSLTLIATANQGSEATYESGFVIDKFPISRPNLTFSTLTVSNMSPEDSSIYLCSVEEGGQPQHFGDGTRLSIL.